This passage covers 14 T cell receptor beta chains from one sample sequenced in a study of blood T cell repertoires in COVID-19. Some clones are missing from TCRdb's copy, which holds only in-frame ones; the method was immunoSEQ multiplex PCR. This table has a few hundred thousand clones, less than 90% appearing once. Input material: peripheral blood. The receptors stem from a man in his fifties or sixties with acute or convalescent COVID-19.

CDR3 region: CASSPGLAGAKGETQYF. CDR3 in DNA: TGTGCCAGCAGCCCGGGACTAGCGGGGGCCAAGGGGGAGACCCAGTACTTC. V usage is TRBV5-5 and J usage is TRBJ2-5; 14 bases agree with TRBD2. Germline lookup yields CDR1 SGHKS and CDR2 YYEKEE (reference sequence). With V trimmed by 4 bases and J by 5 bases, 10 bases remained unmatched. The CDR3 loop spans 17 amino acids.

This clone was seen just once. The chain has TRBV6-1 and TRBJ2-7; 11 bases align to TRBD2. The CDR3 is 17 residues long. Looked up from germline, CDR1 is MNHNS and CDR2 is SASEGT. The trim removed 1 base at V and 3 bases at J, leaving 8 bases unmatched. CDR3 in DNA: TGTGCCAGCAGTGAAGGCCAGGGACTAGCGGAAATCTACGAGCAGTACTTC. Translation gives CASSEGQGLAEIYEQYF.

This clone showed up just a few times. The V gene is TRBV18, the J gene TRBJ1-6; 8 bases line up with TRBD1. Germline V lookup: CDR1 KGHSH, CDR2 LQKENI. V shed 4 bases and J 15 bases; nucleotides not matched to a gene: 11. The CDR3 sequence is 14 residues long. CDR3 nucleotide sequence: TGTGCCAGCTCACAGGACAGGGAGATATTTCGCCTCCACTTT. It is translated as CASSQDREIFRLHF.

In this sample, this clone turned up once. As DNA, the CDR3 is TGTGCCAGTAGTACGGGACAGGGATGGGACTATGGCTACACCTTC. Encoded protein: CASSTGQGWDYGYTF. This chain links TRBV19 with TRBJ1-2, with TRBD1 matching over 9 bases. With V trimmed by 4 bases and J by 3 bases, 6 bases remained unmatched. In germline, CDR1 is LNHDA, CDR2 SQIVND (reference sequence). The CDR3 spans 15 residues.

This chain uses TRBV4-2 with TRBJ2-2, with D hard to call. Between the trimmed V and J ends, which lost 0 bases and 4 bases, there was a span of 6 bases. The length of the CDR3 is 14 residues. Germline-derived CDR1 and CDR2 are LGHNA and YNFKEQ. The CDR3 is CASSQDGPTGELFF. The CDR3 DNA reads as TGTGCCAGCAGCCAAGATGGGCCCACCGGGGAGCTGTTTTTT.

This chain links TRBV6-1 with TRBJ1-2, with 7 bases fitting TRBD1. Germline V gene sequence: CDR1 MNHNS, CDR2 SASEGT. V lost 3 bases, J lost 4 bases, and 11 bases stayed unmatched. This CDR3 has 16 amino acids. CDR3 coding DNA: TGTGCCAGCAGTGACCCTCGGGGACAGCCCCGCTATGGCTACACCTTC. Translating it yields CASSDPRGQPRYGYTF.

This clone was detected a few times. The chain employs TRBV14 and TRBJ2-3; possible D gene TRBD1, 6 bases. CDR3 length equals 14 residues. The ends were cut back, 6 bases at V and 1 base at J, with 11 bases in the middle. Germline lookup yields CDR1 SGHDN and CDR2 FVKESK. The chain's CDR3 is CASRLQGGTDTQYF. The DNA for the CDR3 is TGTGCCAGCAGACTACAGGGAGGCACAGATACGCAGTATTTT.

The count of this clone is one. The genes are TRBV7-2 and TRBJ1-2; D is possibly TRBD1 (5 bases). Per germline, CDR1 SGHTA and CDR2 FQGNSA. V dropped 5 bases and J dropped 5 bases, with 18 bases sitting between them. The CDR3 extends over 15 amino acids. The CDR3 bases are TGTGCCAGCAGCCCAGGGCAGCCAGGTTTTTATGGCTACACCTTC. Translated: CASSPGQPGFYGYTF.

This chain joins TRBV6-1 and TRBJ2-3; 8 bases are shared with TRBD2. Germline CDR1 and CDR2: MNHNS and SASEGT. CDR3 length: 16 residues. V was clipped by 2 bases and J by 6 bases; unmatched bases: 10. CDR3 in DNA: TGTGCCAGCAGTGAATTCAGCGGGGGCCCGGGGGATACGCAGTATTTT. Protein sequence: CASSEFSGGPGDTQYF.

The DNA for the CDR3 is TGTGCCAGCAGTATCAGGGGGCGAGACACCGGGGAGCTGTTTTTT. Amino acid sequence: CASSIRGRDTGELFF. The chain has TRBV27 and TRBJ2-2; 8 nucleotides match TRBD1. Germline lookup yields CDR1 MNHEY and CDR2 SMNVEV (reference sequence). This CDR3 spans 15 amino acids. V lost 5 bases to trimming and J lost 3 bases; unmatched junction nucleotides: 5.

Only a few counts were recorded for this clone. This chain links TRBV6-5 with TRBJ1-2; D perhaps matches TRBD1 (5 bases). The germline V and J ends were trimmed by 6 bases and 2 bases, with 16 bases remaining between them. The CDR3 covers 15 residues. Germline assignment: CDR1 MNHEY and CDR2 SVGAGI. The chain's CDR3 is CASSLAEGPNYGYTF. The CDR3 coding sequence is TGTGCCAGCAGCCTTGCGGAGGGGCCCAACTATGGCTACACCTTC.

This clone is a singleton in its sample. The rearrangement uses TRBV7-9 and TRBJ1-3; D is perhaps TRBD1 (6 bases). V was pared by 5 bases and J by 4 bases, with 15 bases between. Germline V CDR1 and CDR2: SEHNR, FQNEAQ (reference sequence). CDR3 size: 15 residues. The CDR3 DNA sequence: TGTGCCAGCAGCCCCCAAGGACAGAGCGGAAACACCATATATTTT. Translation: CASSPQGQSGNTIYF.

The chain is built from TRBV11-2 and TRBJ2-1; a weak D match, TRBD1 (6 bases). This CDR3 comprises 18 residues. Germline V gives CDR1 SGHAT, CDR2 FQNNGV. With 5 bases removed from V and 4 bases from J, the gap between germline ends came to 24 bases. The CDR3 DNA follows: TGTGCCAGCAGCCCTGGGTCTGACAGGTTCTCACCTTACAATGAGCAGTTCTTC. It is translated as CASSPGSDRFSPYNEQFF.

The chain couples TRBV14 to TRBJ2-3, with TRBD2 identical over 8 bases. V lost 1 base, J lost 10 bases, and 4 bases stayed unmatched. This CDR3 spans 13 amino acids. From germline, CDR1 is SGHDN and CDR2 FVKESK. The CDR3 reads CASSQVQAGAQYF. CDR3 nucleotides: TGTGCCAGCAGCCAAGTTCAAGCGGGGGCGCAGTATTTT.